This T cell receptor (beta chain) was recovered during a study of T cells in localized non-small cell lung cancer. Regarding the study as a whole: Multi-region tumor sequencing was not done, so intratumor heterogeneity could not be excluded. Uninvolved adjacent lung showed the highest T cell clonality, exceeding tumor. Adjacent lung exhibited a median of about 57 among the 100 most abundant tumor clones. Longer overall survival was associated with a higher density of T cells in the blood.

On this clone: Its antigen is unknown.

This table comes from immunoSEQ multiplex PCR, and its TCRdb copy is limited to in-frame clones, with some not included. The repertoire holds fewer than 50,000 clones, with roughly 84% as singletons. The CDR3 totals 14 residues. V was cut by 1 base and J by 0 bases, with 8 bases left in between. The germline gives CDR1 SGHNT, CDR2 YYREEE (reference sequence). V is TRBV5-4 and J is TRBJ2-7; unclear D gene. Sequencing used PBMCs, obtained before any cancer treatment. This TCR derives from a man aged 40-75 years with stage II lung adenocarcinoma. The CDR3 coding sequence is TGTGCCAGCAGCTTGAACAGTTTCTCCTACGAGCAGTACTTC. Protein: CASSLNSFSYEQYF.